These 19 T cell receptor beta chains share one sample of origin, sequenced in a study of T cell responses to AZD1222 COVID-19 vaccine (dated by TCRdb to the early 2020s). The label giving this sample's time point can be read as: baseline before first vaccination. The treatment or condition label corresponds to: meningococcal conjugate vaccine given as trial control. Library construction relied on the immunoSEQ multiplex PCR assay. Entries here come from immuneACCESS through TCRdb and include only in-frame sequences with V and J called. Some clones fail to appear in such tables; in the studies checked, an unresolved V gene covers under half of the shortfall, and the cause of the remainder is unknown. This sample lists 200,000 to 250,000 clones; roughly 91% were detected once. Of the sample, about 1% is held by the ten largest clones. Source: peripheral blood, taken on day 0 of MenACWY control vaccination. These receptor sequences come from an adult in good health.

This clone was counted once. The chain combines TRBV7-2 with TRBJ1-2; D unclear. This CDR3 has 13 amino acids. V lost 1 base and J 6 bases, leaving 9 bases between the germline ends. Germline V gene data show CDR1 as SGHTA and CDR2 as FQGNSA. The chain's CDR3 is CASSLVFRDGYTF. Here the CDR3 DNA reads TGTGCCAGCAGCTTAGTTTTTAGGGATGGCTACACCTTC.

The CDR3 nucleotides are TGTGCCAGCAGCCCGGACTGGGGGGAGCAGTACTTC. Translating it yields CASSPDWGEQYF. The chain couples TRBV3-1 (or the pseudogene TRBV3-2) to TRBJ2-7, with D perhaps matching TRBD1 or TRBD2 (5 bases each). The CDR3 has 12 residues. The germline V and J ends were trimmed by 4 bases and 7 bases, with 11 bases remaining between them. The V gene's germline CDR1 is LGHDT and CDR2 YNNKEL (reference sequence).

Here the CDR3 DNA reads TGTGCCAGCAGCTTAGTGGGTATCCGGGCAACTAATGAAAAACTGTTTTTT. It is translated as CASSLVGIRATNEKLFF. This rearrangement joins TRBV7-2 to TRBJ1-4; no reliable D call. CDR3 length equals 17 residues. Germline lookup yields CDR1 SGHTA and CDR2 FQGNSA. Between the trimmed V and J ends, which lost 1 base and 0 bases, there was a span of 12 bases.

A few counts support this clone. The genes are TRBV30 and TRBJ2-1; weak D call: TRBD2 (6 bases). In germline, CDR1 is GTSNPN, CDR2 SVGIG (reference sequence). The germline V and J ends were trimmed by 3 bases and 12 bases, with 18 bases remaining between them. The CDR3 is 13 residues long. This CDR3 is CAWRRGYNDGQFF. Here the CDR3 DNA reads TGTGCCTGGAGGCGGGGCTACAATGACGGGCAGTTCTTC.

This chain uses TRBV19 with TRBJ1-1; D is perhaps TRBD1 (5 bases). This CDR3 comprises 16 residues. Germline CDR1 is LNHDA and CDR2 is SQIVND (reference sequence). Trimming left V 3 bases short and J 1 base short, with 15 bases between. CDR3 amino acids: CASSIPAGPTNTEAFF. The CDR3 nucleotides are TGTGCCAGTAGTATCCCCGCAGGGCCCACGAACACTGAAGCTTTCTTT.

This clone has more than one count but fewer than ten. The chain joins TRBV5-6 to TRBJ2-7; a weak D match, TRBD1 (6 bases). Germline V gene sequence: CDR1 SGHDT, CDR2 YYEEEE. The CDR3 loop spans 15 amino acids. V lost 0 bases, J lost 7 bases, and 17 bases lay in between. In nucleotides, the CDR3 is TGTGCCAGCAGCTTGGCGGGACACCCTATGTCGGAGCAGTACTTC. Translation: CASSLAGHPMSEQYF.

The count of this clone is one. The CDR3 bases are TGTGCCAGCAGACTACAGGGTGGCACTGAAGCTTTCTTT. Its translation is CASRLQGGTEAFF. The rearrangement links TRBV6-5 to TRBJ1-1; D might be TRBD1 (6 bases). Trimming took off 6 bases at V and 4 bases at J, with 12 bases between the two ends. CDR1 is MNHEY, CDR2 SVGAGI, per germline. CDR3 length equals 13 residues.

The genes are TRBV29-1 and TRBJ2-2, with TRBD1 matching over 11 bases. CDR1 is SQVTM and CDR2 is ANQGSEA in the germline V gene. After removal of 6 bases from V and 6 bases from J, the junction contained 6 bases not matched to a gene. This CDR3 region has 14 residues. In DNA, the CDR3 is TGCAGCGTGGGAGGACAGGGGGCGTCCGGGGAGCTGTTTTTT. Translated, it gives CSVGGQGASGELFF.

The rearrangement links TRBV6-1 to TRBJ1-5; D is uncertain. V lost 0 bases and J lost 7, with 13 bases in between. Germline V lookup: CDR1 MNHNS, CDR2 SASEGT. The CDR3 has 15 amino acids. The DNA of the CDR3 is TGTGCCAGCAGTGAAGCGCTTCTGGGGTTCCAGCCCCAGCATTTT. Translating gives CASSEALLGFQPQHF.

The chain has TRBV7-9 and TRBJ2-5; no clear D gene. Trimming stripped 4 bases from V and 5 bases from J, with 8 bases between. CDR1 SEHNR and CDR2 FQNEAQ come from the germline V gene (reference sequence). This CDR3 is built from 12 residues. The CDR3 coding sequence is TGTGCCAGCAGCTCCAGATCGGAGACCCAGTACTTC. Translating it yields CASSSRSETQYF.

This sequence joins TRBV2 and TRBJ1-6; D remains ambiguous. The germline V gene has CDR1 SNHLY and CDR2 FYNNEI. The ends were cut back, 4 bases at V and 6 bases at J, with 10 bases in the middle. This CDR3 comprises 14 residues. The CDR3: CASSVGNLNSPLHF. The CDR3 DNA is TGTGCCAGCAGTGTTGGGAATCTTAATTCACCCCTCCACTTT.

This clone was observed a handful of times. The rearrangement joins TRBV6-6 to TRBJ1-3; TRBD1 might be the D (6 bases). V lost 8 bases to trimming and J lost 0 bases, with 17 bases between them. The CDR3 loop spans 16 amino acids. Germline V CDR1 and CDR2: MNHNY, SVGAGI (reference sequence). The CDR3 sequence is CASGSDRFHSGNTIYF. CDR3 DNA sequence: TGTGCCAGCGGATCGGACAGATTCCACTCTGGAAACACCATATATTTT.

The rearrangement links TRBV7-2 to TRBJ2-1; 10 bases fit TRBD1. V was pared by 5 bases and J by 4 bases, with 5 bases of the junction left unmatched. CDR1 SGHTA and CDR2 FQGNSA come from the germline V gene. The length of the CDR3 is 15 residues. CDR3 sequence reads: CASSQGQGNYNEQFF. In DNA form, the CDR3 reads TGTGCCAGCAGCCAGGGACAGGGGAATTACAATGAGCAGTTCTTC.

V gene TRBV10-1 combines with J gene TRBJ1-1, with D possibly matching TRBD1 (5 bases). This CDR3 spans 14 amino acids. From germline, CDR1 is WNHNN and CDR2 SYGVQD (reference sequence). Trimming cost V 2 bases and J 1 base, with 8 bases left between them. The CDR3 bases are TGCGCCAGCAGTGAGAGGGGCCGGAACACTGAAGCTTTCTTT. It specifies CASSERGRNTEAFF.

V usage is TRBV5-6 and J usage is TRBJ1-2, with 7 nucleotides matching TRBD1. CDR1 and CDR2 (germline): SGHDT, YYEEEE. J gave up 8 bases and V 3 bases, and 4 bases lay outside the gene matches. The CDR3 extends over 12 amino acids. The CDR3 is CASSSGTVGYTF. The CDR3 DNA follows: TGTGCCAGCAGCTCCGGGACAGTAGGCTACACCTTC.

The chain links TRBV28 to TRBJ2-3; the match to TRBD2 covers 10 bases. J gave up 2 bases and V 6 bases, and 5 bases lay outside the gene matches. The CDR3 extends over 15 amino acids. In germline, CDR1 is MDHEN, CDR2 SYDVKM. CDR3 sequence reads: CASRPSGGVTDTQYF. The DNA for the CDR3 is TGTGCCAGCAGACCGAGCGGGGGGGTCACAGATACGCAGTATTTT. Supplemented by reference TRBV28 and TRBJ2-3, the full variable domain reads DVKVTQSSRYLVKRTGEKVFLECVQDMDHENMFWYRQDPGLGLRLIYFSYDVKMKEKGDIPEGYSVSREKKERFSLILESASTNQTSMYLCASRPSGGVTDTQYFGPGTRLTVL.

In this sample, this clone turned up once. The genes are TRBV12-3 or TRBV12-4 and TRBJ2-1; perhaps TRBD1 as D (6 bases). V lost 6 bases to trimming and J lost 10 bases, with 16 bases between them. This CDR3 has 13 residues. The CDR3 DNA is TGTGCCAGCAGGCGAATACAGGGTTACGAGCAGTTCTTC. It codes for CASRRIQGYEQFF.

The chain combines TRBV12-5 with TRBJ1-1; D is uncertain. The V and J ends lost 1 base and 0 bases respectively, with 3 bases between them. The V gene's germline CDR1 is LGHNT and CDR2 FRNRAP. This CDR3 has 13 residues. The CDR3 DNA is TGTGCTAGTGGTTTGGAAGTGAACACTGAAGCTTTCTTT. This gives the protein CASGLEVNTEAFF.

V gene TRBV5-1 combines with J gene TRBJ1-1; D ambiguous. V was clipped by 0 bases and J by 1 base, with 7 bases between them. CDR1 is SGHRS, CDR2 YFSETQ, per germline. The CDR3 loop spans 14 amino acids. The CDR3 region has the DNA TGCGCCAGCAGCTTGGAGGCAGGGAACACTGAAGCTTTCTTT. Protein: CASSLEAGNTEAFF.